This TCR beta chain was recovered during a study of blood T cell repertoires in COVID-19. As for the study in general: From the United States, Italy and Spain came samples of acute and convalescent COVID-19. From T cells, B-cell-depleted T cells, or PBMCs came the material, which was cDNA or gDNA.

Authors' methods: Estimated nucleated cell counts came from reference gene primer amplification. The data were produced by immunoSEQ multiplex PCR, yet TCRdb's version contains in-frame clones alone and is incomplete. The DNA was the basis for D and trimming; V, J and clone size are from that table. The data contain fewer than 250,000 clones, 70% to 90% of them singletons. Sequenced sample: peripheral blood. The source of this sequence is a man aged 40-49 years with acute or convalescent COVID-19.

The CDR3: CASSFYGEKLFF. The DNA of the CDR3 is TGTGCCAGCAGTTTTTACGGGGAAAAACTGTTTTTT. This rearrangement joins TRBV12-3 or TRBV12-4 to TRBJ1-4; D is unclear. The V and J ends lost 3 bases and 8 bases respectively, with 7 bases between them. CDR3 length: 12 residues.